The clone carrying this T cell receptor beta chain was seen once. These data are taken from a study of blood T cell repertoires in COVID-19. Authors' processing steps: Nucleated cell number was recorded as an estimate derived from reference gene primer amplification. Clones were sequenced by immunoSEQ multiplex PCR, and TCRdb holds only the in-frame ones, with some missing. V and J calls and clone size come straight from that table; D and trimming were deduced from the DNA. The sample shows a few hundred thousand clones, 70% to 90% of them seen only once. The V gene's germline CDR1 is PRHDT and CDR2 FYEKMQ (reference sequence). The V gene lost 6 bases and the J gene lost 2 bases, with 16 bases spanning the gap. The CDR3 runs 15 residues. Clinical history as reported by participants underpinned cohort assignment.

The sequence was obtained from a woman aged 50 to 60 who had been exposed to COVID-19. Sequencing was done on a sample of PBMCs or T cells enriched from blood (not recorded which). The chain is built from TRBV13 and TRBJ1-1, with D perhaps matching TRBD1 (6 bases). For the CDR3, the DNA is TGTGCCAGCAGGGACACAGGGAGTGGCAACACTGAAGCTTTCTTT. As protein: CASRDTGSGNTEAFF.